Included here is one T cell receptor (beta chain) sequence, with context. Its antigen is still unknown. Focal radiation plus CTLA-4 blockade with ipilimumab was administered to patients who had chemo-refractory metastatic non-small-cell lung cancer. The CDR3 totals 13 residues. Germline CDR1 is SQVTM and CDR2 is ANQGSEA. V was pared by 6 bases and J by 7 bases, with 19 bases between. These data come from a study of radiotherapy plus CTLA-4 blockade in lung cancer. Regarding the study as a whole: Radiotherapy plus ipilimumab was followed by expansion in blood of tumor-derived TCR clones.

TCRdb keeps only in-frame clones here, not all; method: immunoSEQ multiplex PCR. The table includes some 23,000 clones, about three quarters detected once. The input for sequencing was peripheral blood, taken from a patient treated with radiotherapy plus ipilimumab. The genes are TRBV29-1 and TRBJ2-7; the D gene is possibly TRBD2 (6 bases). This TCR was sampled from a human donor with non-small cell lung cancer who had stable disease on radiotherapy plus ipilimumab. The CDR3 DNA reads as TGCAGCGTGTCCCGGGGGACGGCGGGAGAGCAGTACTTC. It specifies CSVSRGTAGEQYF.